Here is one T cell receptor beta chain with its context. The data are from a study of T-cell memory formation after mild COVID-19. V lost 6 bases and J lost 2, with 18 bases in between. Germline assignment: CDR1 MDHEN and CDR2 SYDVKM. The CDR3 runs to 16 residues. MiXCR, applied by TCRdb to the 5' RACE reads, yields one record per CDR3 protein. Here the sample spans around 300,000 distinct CDR3 sequences, 7.5% to 9.5% being singletons. The receptor comes from a man between 18 and 35 years old who had mild COVID-19 (a few samples of this study predate the infection). Cell type and time point are not known. This sequence joins TRBV28 and TRBJ2-3; no firm D call. Sequencing was performed on PBMCs or a T cell subset sorted from them (not recorded which). CDR3: CASRVDTSSTTDTQYF. In DNA, the CDR3 is TGTGCCAGCAGGGTCGACACCTCCTCTACCACAGATACGCAGTATTTT.